The 26 T cell receptor beta chains given below trace back to one sample, sequenced in a study of T cell changes during pregnancy in multiple sclerosis. TCRdb's table, derived via immunoSEQ multiplex PCR, lists solely in-frame clones and lacks some. The data contain approximately 130,000 clones, approximately 95% of them singletons. The sample was peripheral blood, taken before pregnancy. The receptor set was obtained from a female donor with multiple sclerosis, enrolled in a pregnancy study.

In DNA form, the CDR3 reads TGTGCCAGCAGAAGGGGGCGGGGGGGCGACAATGAGCAGTTCTTC. This encodes CASRRGRGGDNEQFF. The rearrangement uses TRBV6-1 and TRBJ2-1; 9 positions agree with TRBD2. The CDR3 has 15 residues. Germline CDR1 and CDR2: MNHNS and SASEGT. The trim removed 6 bases at V and 5 bases at J, leaving 8 bases unmatched.

This chain links TRBV10-3 with TRBJ1-1; D not resolved. Germline lookup yields CDR1 ENHRY and CDR2 SYGVKD. Trimming left V 0 bases short and J 1 base short, with 6 bases between. This CDR3 has 14 residues. The CDR3 is CAISESNGNTEAFF. For the CDR3, the DNA is TGTGCCATCAGTGAGTCGAACGGGAACACTGAAGCTTTCTTT.

The chain has TRBV19 and TRBJ2-5; maybe TRBD2 (6 bases). The CDR3 has 15 amino acids. Germline CDR1 reads LNHDA; CDR2 reads SQIVND (reference sequence). The ends were cut back, 0 bases at V and 4 bases at J, with 12 bases in the middle. The CDR3 DNA reads as TGTGCCAGTAGTATAGATACGGGACTCATAGAGACCCAGTACTTC. It yields the protein CASSIDTGLIETQYF.

The rearrangement joins TRBV18 to TRBJ1-2; D not resolved. V lost 3 bases to trimming and J lost 2 bases, with 10 bases between them. The CDR3 sequence is 14 residues long. Germline V gives CDR1 KGHSH, CDR2 LQKENI. The DNA for the CDR3 is TGTGCCAGCTCACCCAGGTCGGGGAACTATGGCTACACCTTC. Its protein product is CASSPRSGNYGYTF.

The rearrangement uses TRBV28 and TRBJ1-2; a possible D gene is TRBD1 (5 bases). The germline V gene encodes CDR1 MDHEN and CDR2 SYDVKM. The V end was cut by 5 bases, the J end by 6 bases, with 13 bases between. There are 13 residues in the CDR3. The chain's CDR3 is CASSGARAHGYTF. The DNA for the CDR3 is TGTGCCAGCAGTGGGGCTAGGGCCCATGGCTACACCTTC.

This rearrangement joins TRBV28 to TRBJ1-3; tentatively, D is TRBD1 (6 bases). The CDR3 loop spans 19 amino acids. The germline V and J ends were trimmed by 5 bases and 0 bases, with 23 bases remaining between them. Germline-derived CDR1 and CDR2 are MDHEN and SYDVKM. CDR3 in DNA: TGTGCCAGCAGTCCCCTAGGGGAGGGGGATGTTTTCTCTGGAAACACCATATATTTT. This sequence encodes CASSPLGEGDVFSGNTIYF.

The rearrangement uses TRBV7-9 and TRBJ2-2; D perhaps matches TRBD2 (5 bases). Germline V gene data show CDR1 as SEHNR and CDR2 as FQNEAQ (reference sequence). The V gene lost 2 bases and the J gene lost 2 bases, with 12 bases spanning the gap. This CDR3 comprises 16 residues. The CDR3 loop is CASSLFPGINTGELFF. In DNA, the CDR3 is TGTGCCAGCAGCTTATTTCCGGGAATAAACACCGGGGAGCTGTTTTTT.

This sequence joins TRBV6-1 and TRBJ1-5, with TRBD1 as a possible D gene (5 bases). The V gene lost 4 bases and the J gene lost 4 bases, with 14 bases spanning the gap. This CDR3 is built from 15 residues. Looked up from germline, CDR1 is MNHNS and CDR2 is SASEGT. DNA for the CDR3: TGTGCCAGCAGTGCGCTCAGGGCTGTAAATCAGCCCCAGCATTTT. It codes for CASSALRAVNQPQHF.

The chain joins TRBV25-1 to TRBJ1-4; 11 bases are shared with TRBD1. The V and J ends lost 3 bases and 8 bases, in that order; junction bases with no gene match: 11. The CDR3 covers 17 residues. Germline V gene sequence: CDR1 MGHDK, CDR2 SYGVNS. CDR3 sequence reads: CASSDSRTGGAGEKLFF. In nucleotides, the CDR3 is TGTGCCAGCAGTGACTCCAGGACAGGGGGCGCGGGGGAAAAACTGTTTTTT.

The J gene is TRBJ2-5, the V gene TRBV27, with 10 positions matching TRBD2. CDR1 is MNHEY and CDR2 is SMNVEV in the germline V gene (reference sequence). The CDR3 covers 13 residues. V lost 9 bases to trimming and J lost 7 bases; unmatched junction nucleotides: 8. The CDR3 protein is CASQLAGKGTQYF. The CDR3 bases are TGTGCCAGTCAACTAGCGGGAAAAGGGACCCAGTACTTC.

The chain has TRBV30 and TRBJ2-7; tentatively, D is TRBD2 (6 bases). V was clipped by 3 bases and J by 3 bases, with 9 bases between them. This CDR3 is built from 12 residues. CDR1 and CDR2 (germline): GTSNPN, SVGIG (reference sequence). CDR3 nucleotides: TGTGCCTGGAGCGGGGGATACTACGAGCAGTACTTC. Its protein is CAWSGGYYEQYF.

This sequence joins TRBV27 and TRBJ2-5; TRBD2 aligns across 12 bases. The ends lost 3 bases at V and 5 bases at J; junction bases unmatched: 1. The CDR3 is 14 residues long. From germline, CDR1 is MNHEY and CDR2 SMNVEV (reference sequence). The CDR3 region has the DNA TGTGCCAGCAGTTTTGGGACTAGCGGGGAGACCCAGTACTTC. Translated, it gives CASSFGTSGETQYF.

This chain uses TRBV28 with TRBJ2-2, with D uncertain. CDR3 length: 14 amino acids. Germline CDR1 MDHEN, CDR2 SYDVKM. Trimming took off 1 base at V and 1 base at J, with 4 bases between the two ends. CDR3 in amino acids: CASSLSLNTGELFF. The CDR3 DNA is TGTGCCAGCAGTTTATCCCTGAACACCGGGGAGCTGTTTTTT.

To note about this clone: Its ends do not fully match the called genes, so a read error is possible. This chain joins TRBV2 and TRBJ1-2, with 8 bases lining up with TRBD1. This CDR3 has 14 amino acids. Germline V lookup: CDR1 SNHLY, CDR2 FYNNEI. CDR3 amino acids: CASREGQGGYGYTF. The CDR3 DNA is TGTGCCAGCAGGGAAGGACAGGGAGGCTATGGCTACACCTTC.

This sequence joins TRBV5-1 and TRBJ2-6; 12 nucleotides match TRBD1. The CDR3 extends over 21 amino acids. Trimming cost V 0 bases and J 0 bases; bases outside gene matches: 10. Germline V lookup: CDR1 SGHRS, CDR2 YFSETQ. The CDR3 here is CASSLAPGQGAGDSGANVLTF. The DNA of the CDR3 is TGCGCCAGCAGCTTGGCCCCGGGACAGGGGGCAGGGGACTCTGGGGCCAACGTCCTGACTTTC.

The rearrangement joins TRBV4-2 to TRBJ1-5; D is undetermined. CDR1 and CDR2 (germline): LGHNA, YNFKEQ. The CDR3 covers 17 residues. V lost 0 bases to trimming and J lost 4 bases, with 16 bases between them. In DNA form, the CDR3 reads TGTGCCAGCAGCCAAGAAAGAGGAAGAGGTATTAATCAGCCCCAGCATTTT. It is translated as CASSQERGRGINQPQHF.

The rearrangement uses TRBV7-9 and TRBJ1-2; 7 bases map to TRBD1. J was trimmed by 3 bases and V by 1 base; bases with no gene match: 2. Per germline, CDR1 SEHNR and CDR2 FQNEAQ (reference sequence). The CDR3 is 14 residues long. CDR3 sequence (DNA): TGTGCCAGCAGCTTAGACCAGGGGGACTATGGCTACACCTTC. This translates into CASSLDQGDYGYTF.

CDR3 amino acids: CAWSDPDRGLWLNTEAFF. CDR3 coding DNA: TGTGCCTGGAGTGACCCGGACAGGGGGTTGTGGCTGAACACTGAAGCTTTCTTT. The V call is TRBV30, the J call TRBJ1-1; 10 nucleotides align to TRBD1. The CDR3 is made up of 18 amino acids. Trimming at V came to 1 base and at J to 0 bases, leaving 11 bases not matched to a gene. Germline V gives CDR1 GTSNPN, CDR2 SVGIG (reference sequence).

The rearrangement uses TRBV5-6 and TRBJ1-4, with a possible D match to TRBD1 (5 bases). V shed 4 bases and J shed 7 bases, with 8 bases lying between them. The CDR3 loop spans 12 amino acids. Per the germline V gene, CDR1 is SGHDT and CDR2 is YYEEEE. The DNA for the CDR3 is TGTGCCAGCAGCCAGGGTCGTGAAAAACTGTTTTTT. As protein: CASSQGREKLFF.

CDR3 sequence reads: CASSVLAGSSYNEQFF. Here the CDR3 DNA reads TGTGCCAGCAGCGTGCTAGCGGGGTCTTCCTACAATGAGCAGTTCTTC. V and J are TRBV7-6 and TRBJ2-1; 9 bases map to TRBD2. The V gene's germline CDR1 is SGHVS and CDR2 FNYEAQ. This CDR3 is built from 16 residues. V dropped 5 bases and J dropped 1; count of bases not matched to a gene: 6.

V usage is TRBV7-8 and J usage is TRBJ1-5; D perhaps matches TRBD1 (5 bases). The CDR3 totals 16 residues. CDR1 is SGHVS, CDR2 FQNEAQ, per germline. The germline V and J ends were trimmed by 5 bases and 1 base, with 15 bases remaining between them. CDR3 sequence: CASSPEGLGSNQPQHF. The CDR3 region has the DNA TGTGCCAGCAGCCCGGAGGGGTTGGGAAGCAATCAGCCCCAGCATTTT.

The chain carries TRBV11-2 and TRBJ1-1; D remains unclear. Germline-derived CDR1 and CDR2 are SGHAT and FQNNGV. The CDR3 consists of 12 residues. V was trimmed by 3 bases and J by 4 bases, leaving 6 bases between them. The CDR3: CASSFGATEAFF. The CDR3 DNA is TGTGCCAGCAGCTTCGGAGCCACTGAAGCTTTCTTT.

The V gene is TRBV5-4, the J gene TRBJ2-7, with 8 bases that match TRBD1. J lost 0 bases, V lost 4 bases, and 3 bases had no gene match. Germline lookup yields CDR1 SGHNT and CDR2 YYREEE (reference sequence). The CDR3 is 14 amino acids. The CDR3 DNA reads as TGTGCCAGCAGCGCCGGGACAGGCTCCTACGAGCAGTACTTC. It specifies CASSAGTGSYEQYF.

This clone was observed a handful of times. V and J are TRBV15 and TRBJ2-2; 10 bases are shared with TRBD1. CDR1 is LNHNV, CDR2 YYDKDF, per germline (reference sequence). The junction had 3 bases not matched to a gene; V was cut back by 4 bases and J by 4 bases. This CDR3 spans 15 amino acids. CDR3 bases: TGTGCCACCAGCAAGGGACAGGGGTCCACCGGGGAGCTGTTTTTT. It codes for CATSKGQGSTGELFF.

The J gene is TRBJ2-7, the V gene TRBV2; 11 bases align to TRBD2. Germline V lookup: CDR1 SNHLY, CDR2 FYNNEI. Unmatched junction bases numbered 6, after V lost 6 bases and J lost 5 bases. This CDR3 has 14 residues. In DNA form, the CDR3 reads TGTGCCAGCAGGGTGACTAGCGGGATCCACGAGCAGTACTTC. Encoded protein: CASRVTSGIHEQYF.

This chain uses TRBV28 with TRBJ1-3; D call uncertain. This CDR3 contains 16 residues. V was shortened by 4 bases and J by 0 bases, with 13 bases between the two germline ends. In germline, CDR1 is MDHEN, CDR2 SYDVKM. The CDR3 is CASSSGGGNSGNTIYF. For the CDR3, the DNA is TGTGCCAGCAGTTCGGGCGGAGGGAACTCTGGAAACACCATATATTTT.